The rows below give T cell receptor beta chains drawn from one sample of a study of cytomegalovirus exposure and HLA in healthy donors. Generated by immunoSEQ multiplex PCR, the TCRdb table keeps only in-frame clones and is missing some. The data contain about 120,000 clones, approximately 65% of them singletons. Specimen: PBMCs. These receptors came from a man younger than 30 in good health and CMV-seronegative. Each CDR3 is given with its conserved first and last residue. D genes are given only for firm matches. The size of a clone is reported for some rows only, either as once, few or many, or as a class for expanded clones.

>NA|TRBV25-1|TRBJ1-1|NA
TGTGCCAGCAGCCGATCTTGGAGGGGCGACACTGAAGCTTTCTTT
CASSRSWRGDTEAFF
>TRBD1|TRBV9|TRBJ2-2|NA
TGTGCCAGCAGCGTAGGGGGACAGGGGAGGACCGGGGAGCTGTTTTTT
CASSVGGQGRTGELFF
>NA|TRBV6-6|TRBJ1-5|NA
TGTGCCAGCAGTCCCCGGGAGGAGGGCAATCAGCCCCAGCATTTT
CASSPREEGNQPQHF
>NA|TRBV5-4|TRBJ1-2|NA
TGTGCCAGCAGCGGCGACGGAGGAAACTATGGCTACACCTTC
CASSGDGGNYGYTF
>TRBD2|TRBV7-6|TRBJ2-3|NA
TGTGCCAGCAGCTTATGGTCAGCGGGAGTCACAGATACGCAGTATTTT
CASSLWSAGVTDTQYF
>NA|TRBV4-1|TRBJ1-1|NA
TGCGCCAGCAGCCAAGTTTTATCTAGTGGGGGACAAAATGAAGCTTTCTTT
CASSQVLSSGGQNEAFF
>TRBD2|TRBV7-9|TRBJ2-7|NA
TGTGCCAGCGGGGGTTTAGCGGGAGGTACCTACGAGCAGTACTTC
CASGGLAGGTYEQYF
>TRBD1|TRBV19|TRBJ2-7|NA
TGTGCCAGTAGTGTCATGACAGGGAGCTCCTACGAGCAGTACTTC
CASSVMTGSSYEQYF
>TRBD1|TRBV9|TRBJ1-1|NA
TGTTCCAGCAGCGGCTCAGGACAGGGGGACACTGAAGCTTTCTTT
CSSSGSGQGDTEAFF
>TRBD2|TRBV27|TRBJ2-5|few
TGTGCCAGCAGTTTACTCGGGACTAGACAAGAGACCCAGTACTTC
CASSLLGTRQETQYF
>NA|TRBV28|TRBJ2-7|NA
TGTGCCAGCAGTCCCCAGGGCCGTAACTACGAGCAGTACTTC
CASSPQGRNYEQYF
>NA|TRBV4-1|TRBJ1-4|NA
TGCGCCAGCAGCCAAGATCATTCCAGGGTAGGCCTTAATGAAAAACTGTTTTTT
CASSQDHSRVGLNEKLFF
>NA|TRBV29-1|TRBJ1-3|NA
TGCAGCGTTGAGAGGGCTGGAAACACCATATATTTT
CSVERAGNTIYF
>NA|TRBV30|TRBJ1-5|few
TGTGCCTGGAGGTTGGGAGGGGACCAGCCCCAGCATTTT
CAWRLGGDQPQHF
>TRBD1|TRBV4-3|TRBJ1-1|few
TGCGCCAGCAGCCCCGGGACAGCGAACACTGAAGCTTTCTTT
CASSPGTANTEAFF